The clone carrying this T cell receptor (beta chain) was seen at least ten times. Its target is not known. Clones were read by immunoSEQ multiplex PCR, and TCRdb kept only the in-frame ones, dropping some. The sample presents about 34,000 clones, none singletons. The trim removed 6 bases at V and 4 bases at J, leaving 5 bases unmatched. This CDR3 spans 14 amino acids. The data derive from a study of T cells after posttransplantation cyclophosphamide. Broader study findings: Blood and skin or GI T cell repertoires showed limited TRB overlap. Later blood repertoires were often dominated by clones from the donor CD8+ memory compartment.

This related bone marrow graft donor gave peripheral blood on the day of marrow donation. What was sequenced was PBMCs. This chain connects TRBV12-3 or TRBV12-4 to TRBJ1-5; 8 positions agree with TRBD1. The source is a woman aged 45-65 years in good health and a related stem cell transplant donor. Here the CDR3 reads CASSLDRGNQPQHF. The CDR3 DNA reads TGTGCCAGCAGCCTCGACAGGGGTAATCAGCCCCAGCATTTT.